What follows are 18 T cell receptor beta chains derived from one specimen sequenced in a study of CD8 T cells in ankylosing spondylitis. MiXCR, applied by TCRdb to the 5' RACE reads, yields one record per CDR3 protein. The sample has about 160,000 distinct CDR3 sequences, roughly 44% seen once. The specimen was synovial fluid, either unsorted or a sorted T cell fraction (not recorded which). The receptors shown here come from a male donor with ankylosing spondylitis.

The chain has TRBV4-1 and TRBJ2-7; 9 nucleotides align to TRBD1. This CDR3 is built from 18 residues. Unmatched junction bases numbered 16, after V lost 3 bases and J lost 4 bases. The germline V gene has CDR1 MGHRA and CDR2 YSYEKL. The CDR3 here is CASSHPGQGNFLGYEQYF. CDR3 nucleotides: TGCGCCAGCAGCCACCCGGGACAGGGAAACTTTTTGGGATACGAGCAGTACTTC.

This clonotype showed up just a few times. V is TRBV6-1 and J is TRBJ2-5; D is possibly TRBD2 (5 bases). V lost 2 bases, J lost 1 base, and 8 bases lay in between. The germline V gene has CDR1 MNHNS and CDR2 SASEGT. The CDR3 totals 14 residues. The CDR3 nucleotides are TGTGCCAGCAGTGAATTAGGGAGCCAAGAGACCCAGTACTTC. Translating it yields CASSELGSQETQYF.

This clonotype was seen a few times. V is TRBV6-2 or TRBV6-3 and J is TRBJ2-2; D unresolved. Germline V gene sequence: CDR1 MNHEY, CDR2 SVGEGT. V was trimmed by 7 bases and J by 8 bases, leaving 11 bases between them. The CDR3 is 12 amino acids. In DNA form, the CDR3 reads TGTGCCAGCACCTACGGCTCAGGGGAGCTGTTTTTT. This gives the protein CASTYGSGELFF.

This clonotype came up a few times. J is TRBJ2-3 and V is TRBV10-3; 7 bases line up with TRBD2. CDR1 is ENHRY and CDR2 is SYGVKD in the germline V gene. The CDR3 spans 15 residues. Germline trimming cut 6 bases from V and 0 bases from J; bases unmatched to any gene: 6. The CDR3 sequence is CAIRYLSGSTDTQYF. CDR3 DNA: TGTGCCATCAGATATCTTAGCGGGAGCACAGATACGCAGTATTTT.

The rearrangement uses TRBV7-8 and TRBJ2-7; the D gene could be TRBD1 or TRBD2 (5 bases each). The CDR3 has 15 amino acids. Trimming removed 4 bases at V and 4 bases at J, with 17 bases between. CDR1 SGHVS and CDR2 FQNEAQ come from the germline V gene. CDR3 sequence (DNA): TGTGCCAGCAGCTCACCTACGGGACCAGAATACGAGCAGTACTTC. It is translated as CASSSPTGPEYEQYF. Based on the CDR3 plus reference TRBV7-8 and TRBJ2-7, the full variable domain is GAGVSQSPRYKVAKRGQDVALRCDPISGHVSLFWYQQALGQGPEFLTYFQNEAQLDKSGLPSDRFFAERPEGSVSTLKIQRTQQEDSAVYLCASSSPTGPEYEQYFGPGTRLTVT.

The sample holds a few counts of this clonotype. This chain links TRBV29-1 with TRBJ2-6, with 7 bases fitting TRBD1. Trimming took 1 base from V and 0 from J; bases not matched to a gene: 6. This CDR3 is 17 amino acids long. Germline V lookup: CDR1 SQVTM, CDR2 ANQGSEA. CDR3 amino acids: CSVEVWDSFSGANVLTF. As DNA, the CDR3 is TGCAGCGTTGAAGTGTGGGACAGCTTCTCTGGGGCCAACGTCCTGACTTTC.

This clonotype showed up just once. The chain couples TRBV20-1 to TRBJ1-2; possible D gene TRBD1, 5 bases. The ends were cut back, 6 bases at V and 6 bases at J, with 14 bases in the middle. The germline gives CDR1 DFQATT, CDR2 SNEGSKA (reference sequence). There are 12 residues in the CDR3. Written as DNA, the CDR3 is TGCAGTGCCCCGACAGTGGAGCATGGCTACACCTTC. It translates to CSAPTVEHGYTF.

The rearrangement uses TRBV7-9 and TRBJ2-1; D not resolved. Between the trimmed V and J ends, which lost 0 bases and 4 bases, there was a span of 16 bases. The germline V gene encodes CDR1 SEHNR and CDR2 FQNEAQ (reference sequence). There are 17 residues in the CDR3. CDR3 residues: CASSLALLARTYNEQFF. The CDR3 coding sequence is TGTGCCAGCAGCTTAGCGCTACTGGCGCGGACGTACAATGAGCAGTTCTTC.

The chain is built from TRBV6-2 or TRBV6-3 and TRBJ1-6; TRBD1 might be the D (5 bases). V was cut by 3 bases and J by 7 bases, with 13 bases left in between. Germline CDR1 MNHEY, CDR2 SVGEGT. The CDR3 is 15 amino acids. CDR3 coding DNA: TGTGCCAGCAGTTATTGGCGGGGCCCCAATTCACCCCTCCACTTT. Protein: CASSYWRGPNSPLHF.

The V gene is TRBV10-1, the J gene TRBJ2-7; D unresolved. V was shortened by 0 bases and J by 1 base, with 7 bases between the two germline ends. CDR1 and CDR2 from the germline V gene are WNHNN and SYGVQD (reference sequence). The CDR3 sequence is 14 residues long. The CDR3, as DNA: TGCGCCAGCAGTGAGTCGGGCAATTCCTACGAGCAGTACTTC. This translates into CASSESGNSYEQYF.

As regards this clonotype: At one end, the junction sequence differs from germline, possibly due to a read error. The J gene is TRBJ2-5, the V gene TRBV7-7; 7 nucleotides line up with TRBD1. The germline CDR1 and CDR2 sequences are SSHAT and FNYEAQ (reference sequence). The CDR3 covers 15 residues. The CDR3 reads CASSWGTDQGETQYF. The CDR3 bases are TGTGCTAGCAGCTGGGGGACAGATCAAGGGGAGACCCAGTACTTC.

Only a few counts were recorded for this clonotype. The gene calls are TRBV4-2 and TRBJ1-1; 10 bases are a match to TRBD1. The length of the CDR3 is 18 residues. V gave up 0 bases and J gave up 2 bases; unmatched junction bases: 9. CDR1 is LGHNA and CDR2 is YNFKEQ in the germline V gene. The CDR3 nucleotides read TGTGCCAGCAGCCAAGAGTCGACCGGGACAGGGGTAAACACTGAAGCTTTCTTT. Translating gives CASSQESTGTGVNTEAFF.

The chain couples TRBV15 to TRBJ1-5; unclear D gene. This CDR3 has 16 amino acids. Germline loops: CDR1 LNHNV, CDR2 YYDKDF (reference sequence). Trimming took off 0 bases at V and 0 bases at J, with 9 bases between the two ends. Written as DNA, the CDR3 is TGTGCCACCAGCAGAGAAGGTGCTCATAGCAATCAGCCCCAGCATTTT. Protein sequence: CATSREGAHSNQPQHF.

This clonotype was detected a few times. The chain carries TRBV7-6 and TRBJ2-1; D may be TRBD2 (5 bases). V was pared by 1 base and J by 4 bases, with 5 bases between. The CDR3 consists of 13 residues. Germline V gene lookup returns CDR1 SGHVS and CDR2 FNYEAQ. The CDR3 coding sequence is TGTGCCAGCAGCTTAGGGGAGTACAATGAGCAGTTCTTC. Its protein is CASSLGEYNEQFF.

This clonotype has more than one count but fewer than ten. The rearrangement links TRBV7-8 to TRBJ2-2; perhaps D is TRBD1 or TRBD2 (5 bases each). Germline CDR1 is SGHVS and CDR2 is FQNEAQ. V lost 0 bases and J lost 11, with 16 bases in between. CDR3 length equals 15 residues. The CDR3 reads CASSLAPGTLGELFF. The CDR3 DNA is TGTGCCAGCAGCTTAGCCCCCGGGACCCTCGGCGAGCTGTTTTTT. The variable domain in full, with the rest retrieved from reference TRBV7-8 and TRBJ2-2, is GAGVSQSPRYKVAKRGQDVALRCDPISGHVSLFWYQQALGQGPEFLTYFQNEAQLDKSGLPSDRFFAERPEGSVSTLKIQRTQQEDSAVYLCASSLAPGTLGELFFGEGSRLTVL.

As DNA, the CDR3 is TGTGCCAGCAGCCAAGAGTGGAATAGCGGGGGATTCACAGATACGCAGTATTTT. The encoded protein is CASSQEWNSGGFTDTQYF. V and J are TRBV3-1 and TRBJ2-3; TRBD2 matches 9 bases. Losses at the gene ends were 0 bases for V and 2 bases for J; bases not matched to a gene: 9. The CDR3 has 18 residues. CDR1 LGHDT and CDR2 YNNKEL come from the germline V gene (reference sequence).

The J gene is TRBJ1-2, the V gene TRBV30; D may be TRBD1 (5 bases). This CDR3 spans 15 amino acids. Germline CDR1 GTSNPN, CDR2 SVGIG (reference sequence). The germline V and J ends were trimmed by 3 bases and 4 bases, with 18 bases remaining between them. The CDR3 spells CAWRAPRAWGYGYTF. The CDR3 nucleotides read TGTGCCTGGAGGGCCCCCAGGGCTTGGGGCTATGGCTACACCTTC.

In this sample, this clonotype turned up a few times. The J gene is TRBJ2-1, the V gene TRBV6-5, with D perhaps TRBD1 (6 bases). The CDR3 contains 12 residues. Deletions cut 6 bases from V and 9 bases from J, with 12 bases between. Germline V lookup: CDR1 MNHEY, CDR2 SVGAGI. The CDR3 protein is CASSRIGGEQFF. Written as DNA, the CDR3 is TGTGCCAGCAGCCGAATAGGGGGTGAGCAGTTCTTC.